The T cell receptor (beta chain) under discussion was sequenced for a study of cytomegalovirus exposure and HLA in healthy donors. Primers for the PCR totalled 60 Vbeta and 13 Jbeta. Original methodology: There were some 87 million unique TCR beta chains by a later count, and about 12 million of them were shared. Generated by immunoSEQ multiplex PCR, the TCRdb table keeps only in-frame clones and is missing some. V, J and clone size reflect that table, while D and trimming were determined from the DNA. Here the sample spans fewer than 150,000 clones, about 16% being singletons. This CDR3 has 15 residues. V gave up 5 bases and J gave up 1 base, with 14 bases separating them. Germline loops: CDR1 SGHAT, CDR2 FQNNGV. Details on this clone: Its antigen remains unidentified.

Study results and limitations: TRBV6-2, TRBV6-3 and some other V segments were unresolvable in 87-base-pair reads. Other equally common chains were less clonally expanded than HLA-associated TCR beta chains, a later analysis showed.

The sample was PBMCs. The TCR originated in a woman aged 18-29 years in good health and CMV-seronegative. The chain employs TRBV11-2 and TRBJ2-5; D is possibly TRBD1 (6 bases). This CDR3 is CASSPGGDSQETQYF. CDR3 sequence (DNA): TGTGCCAGCAGCCCTGGGGGCGACTCCCAAGAGACCCAGTACTTC.